This T cell receptor beta chain was sequenced for a study of T cells in Graves' hyperthyroidism and ophthalmopathy (dated by TCRdb to the late 2010s). Broadly, across the study: Peripheral blood was sampled at the time of initial diagnosis, prior to any treatment. Once sampling was done, hyperthyroidism patients were given methimazole at a starting dose of 30 mg daily, whereas ophthalmopathy patients were given high-dose intravenous methylprednisolone. A discovery cohort of roughly 100 patients, fewer than 50 with Graves' ophthalmopathy and 55 to 65 with stable Graves' hyperthyroidism, was used to find distinguishing TCR V-J signatures. In addition, the study compared T-cell repertoires in thyroid tissue and in blood from six Graves' hyperthyroidism patients. For training and testing, the 100 or so patients in the discovery cohort were randomly divided in a 7:3 ratio. According to the paper, TCR Vbeta CDR3 sequencing was carried out on about 140 peripheral blood samples, which came from fewer than 50 ophthalmopathy, 75 to 80 hyperthyroidism and around 17 progressor patients. An independent validation cohort of some 18 hyperthyroidism patients and about 16 patients who later progressed to ophthalmopathy tested prospective prediction of ophthalmopathy. What the research found in general, with its limitations: Sample size was not statistically predetermined, and blinding of investigators to group allocation was not performed. A model built on a 13 V-J signature distinguished ophthalmopathy from stable hyperthyroidism, reaching approximately 89% sensitivity and under 84% specificity in cross-validation and 80%/75% in testing. In validation, the model predicted progression to ophthalmopathy with 60% to 71% sensitivity and 72% to 85% specificity, a median of 6.5 months before onset. Most expanded thyroid clonotypes (frequency above 0.001) were also detected in blood, suggesting blood repertoires may reflect thyroid immune responses.

Stable Graves' hyperthyroidism was defined as no progression to ophthalmopathy during 18 months of follow-up. Hyperthyroidism patients were newly diagnosed, had a disease duration of under 2 months, and were aged 18 to 65 years. Patients with uncontrolled infections, other autoimmune diseases, pregnancy or lactation were excluded. Diagnoses relied on clinical symptoms, serum thyroxine and TRAb, thyroid ultrasound and orbital computed tomography. Ficoll-Paque density gradient centrifugation was used to isolate PBMCs from approximately 10 ml of fresh peripheral blood. Total RNA was extracted with Trizol reagent, and quality was checked on an Agilent 2100 Bioanalyzer. Amplification of TCR beta CDR3 regions was carried out from RNA transcripts. The TCR CDR3 was subjected to a first round of RT-PCR using the HTBI primer set and the Qiagen OneStep RT-PCR kit. Libraries were constructed in a second round of multiplex PCR, after which size selection and purification were performed. Libraries were sequenced paired-end with 100 bp reads on an Illumina HiSeq2000. The authors' analysis ran thus. SOAPnuke was used to process the raw data, throwing out any read that contained adapters or uncalled bases, had a mean Phred below 15, or lacked an exact constant-primer or identifier match. High-quality paired reads were merged with COPE v1.2.5, and unique nucleotide sequences were defined as clonotypes. MiTCR v1.1 was used to align the clonotypes against IMGT TRBV, TRBD and TRBJ reference segments. The analysis included only V-J combinations with a frequency above 0.0001, which together covered more than 98% of the repertoires. The TCS score was defined as the ratio of F50 (clonal expansion) to E x V (chaos), calculated using BLOSUM62-based TCRdist between CDR3 peptides within each V-J. Welch's t-statistics and random forest reduced around 520 V-J features to some 14, which were used in a naive Bayes classifier (R e1071). TCRdb itself trimmed the public reads at Q25 with fastp, ran MiXCR and retained productive beta chains. Merged by CDR3 protein, the rows form single entries marked with the most common genes and DNA. TCRdb, not the authors, supplied the V and J calls. The sample yields about 690,000 distinct CDR3 sequences; around 16% were counted once. The ten biggest clones cover roughly 15% of the sample.

This clonotype was picked up many times. There is no known antigen for this receptor. No much larger clone is present one base from it, and per-base qualities are unavailable. This sequence originates from a man aged 50 or older with Graves' hyperthyroidism. The sequencing input was blood.

The DNA sequence is TGTGCCAGCAGCCACGTCGGGCCCGATTACGAGCAGTACTTC. Its translation reads: CASSHVGPDYEQYF. Here the chain combines TRBV13 and TRBJ2-7; no D segment can be confidently identified. CDR1 PRHDT and CDR2 FYEKMQ are derived from the germline V gene (reference sequence). From cysteine to phenylalanine, the CDR3 is 14 amino acids long. Only the CDR3 region is kept as DNA, spanning 42 bases read in frame from base 1. The V end loses 5 bases and the J end loses 4 bases, and a stretch of 15 bases separates them.